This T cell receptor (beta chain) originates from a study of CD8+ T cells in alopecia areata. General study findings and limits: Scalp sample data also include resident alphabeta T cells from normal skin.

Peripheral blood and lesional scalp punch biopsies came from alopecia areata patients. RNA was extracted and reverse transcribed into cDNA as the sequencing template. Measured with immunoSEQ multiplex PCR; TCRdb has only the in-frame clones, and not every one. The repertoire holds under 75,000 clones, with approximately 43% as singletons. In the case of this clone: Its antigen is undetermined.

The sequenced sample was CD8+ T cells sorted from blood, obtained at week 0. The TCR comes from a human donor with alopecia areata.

The CDR3 DNA follows: TGTGCCAGCAGCAAACTAGCGGGAGTGTCCACCGGGGAGCTGTTTTTT. Its protein is CASSKLAGVSTGELFF. The chain has TRBV7-9 and TRBJ2-2, with TRBD2 identical over 11 bases. The CDR3 has 16 residues. The V gene end was trimmed by 5 bases and the J gene end by 4 bases; junction bases not matched to a gene: 6. The germline gives CDR1 SEHNR, CDR2 FQNEAQ (reference sequence).